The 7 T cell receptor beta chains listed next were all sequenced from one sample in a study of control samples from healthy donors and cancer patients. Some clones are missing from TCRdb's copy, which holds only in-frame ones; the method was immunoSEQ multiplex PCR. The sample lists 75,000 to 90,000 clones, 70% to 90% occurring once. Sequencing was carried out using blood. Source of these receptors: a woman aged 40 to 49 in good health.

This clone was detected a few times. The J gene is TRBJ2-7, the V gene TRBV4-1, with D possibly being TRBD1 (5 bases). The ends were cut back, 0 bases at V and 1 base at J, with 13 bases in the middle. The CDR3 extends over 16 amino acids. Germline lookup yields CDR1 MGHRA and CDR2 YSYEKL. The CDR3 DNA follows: TGCGCCAGCAGCCAAGAACCAGGGATATTTTCCTACGAGCAGTACTTC. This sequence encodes CASSQEPGIFSYEQYF.

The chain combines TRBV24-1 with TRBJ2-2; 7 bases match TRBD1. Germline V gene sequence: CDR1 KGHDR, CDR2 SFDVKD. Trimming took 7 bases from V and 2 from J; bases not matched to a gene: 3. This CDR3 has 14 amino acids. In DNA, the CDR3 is TGTGCCACCAGCGGACAGGCCAACACCGGGGAGCTGTTTTTT. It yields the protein CATSGQANTGELFF.

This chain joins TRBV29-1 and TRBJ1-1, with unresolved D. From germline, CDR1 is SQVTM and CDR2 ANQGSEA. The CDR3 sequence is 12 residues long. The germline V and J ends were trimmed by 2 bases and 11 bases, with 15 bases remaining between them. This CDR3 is CSVERDGPVAFF. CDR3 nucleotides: TGCAGCGTTGAAAGGGATGGTCCCGTTGCTTTCTTT. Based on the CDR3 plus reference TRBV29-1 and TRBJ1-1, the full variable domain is SAVISQKPSRDICQRGTSLTIQCQVDSQVTMMFWYRQQPGQSLTLIATANQGSEATYESGFVIDKFPISRPNLTFSTLTVSNMSPEDSSIYLCSVERDGPVAFFGQGTRLTVV.

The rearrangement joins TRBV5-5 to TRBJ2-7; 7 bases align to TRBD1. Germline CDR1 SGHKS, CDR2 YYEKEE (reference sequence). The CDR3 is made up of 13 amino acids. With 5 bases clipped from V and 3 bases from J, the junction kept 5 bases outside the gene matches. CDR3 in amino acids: CASRPGTVYEQYF. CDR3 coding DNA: TGTGCCAGCAGACCCGGGACAGTCTACGAGCAGTACTTC.

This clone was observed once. The CDR3 loop reads CASSLVWGVEAFF. DNA of the CDR3: TGTGCCAGCAGCTTAGTATGGGGGGTTGAAGCTTTCTTT. The V and J genes are TRBV7-2 and TRBJ1-1, with D maybe TRBD1 (5 bases). The germline gives CDR1 SGHTA, CDR2 FQGNSA. V gave up 1 base and J gave up 7 bases, with 10 bases separating them. This CDR3 comprises 13 residues.

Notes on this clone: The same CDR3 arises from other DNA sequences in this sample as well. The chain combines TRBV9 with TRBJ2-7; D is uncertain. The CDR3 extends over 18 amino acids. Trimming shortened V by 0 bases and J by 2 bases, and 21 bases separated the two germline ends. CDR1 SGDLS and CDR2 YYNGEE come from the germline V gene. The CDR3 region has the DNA TGTGCCAGCAGCGTAGGGGGTTTTTTGGATTCCGCAACCTACGAGCAGTACTTC. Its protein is CASSVGGFLDSATYEQYF. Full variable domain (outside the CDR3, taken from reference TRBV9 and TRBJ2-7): DSGVTQTPKHLITATGQRVTLRCSPRSGDLSVYWYQQSLDQGLQFLIQYYNGEERAKGNILERFSAQQFPDLHSELNLSSLELGDSALYFCASSVGGFLDSATYEQYFGPGTRLTVT.

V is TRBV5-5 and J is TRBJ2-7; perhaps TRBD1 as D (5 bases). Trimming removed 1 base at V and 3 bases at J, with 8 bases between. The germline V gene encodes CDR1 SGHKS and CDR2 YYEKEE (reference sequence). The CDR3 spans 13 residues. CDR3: CASSLRQRYEQYF. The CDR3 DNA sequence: TGTGCCAGCAGCTTGAGACAGCGCTACGAGCAGTACTTC.